The 11 T cell receptor beta chains given below trace back to one sample, sequenced in a study of blood T cell repertoires in COVID-19. Libraries were prepared by immunoSEQ multiplex PCR; TCRdb keeps only in-frame clonotypes and omits some of them. The sample has about 300,000 clones; 80% to 95% are singletons. The sequenced material came from PBMCs or T cells enriched from blood (not recorded which). Receptors were obtained from a woman aged 25 to 45 who had recovered from COVID-19.

The V call is TRBV16, the J call TRBJ1-6, with D maybe TRBD1 (5 bases). V was clipped by 4 bases and J by 8 bases, with 9 bases between them. In germline, CDR1 is KGHSY, CDR2 FQNENV. This CDR3 has 13 residues. The DNA for the CDR3 is TGTGCCAGCAGCCGACGGGGGGATTCACCCCTCCACTTT. Amino acid sequence: CASSRRGDSPLHF.

Only a few counts were recorded for this clone. The CDR3 region has the DNA TGTGCCAGCAGTTTAAGCGTGGGACAGAGCTATGGCTACACCTTC. Protein: CASSLSVGQSYGYTF. The chain couples TRBV28 to TRBJ1-2, with 7 positions matching TRBD1. Trimming at V came to 2 bases and at J to 4 bases, leaving 7 bases not matched to a gene. Per the germline V gene, CDR1 is MDHEN and CDR2 is SYDVKM. The CDR3 covers 15 residues.

The chain has TRBV29-1 and TRBJ1-1; the D is unclear. In germline, CDR1 is SQVTM, CDR2 ANQGSEA. The CDR3 is 14 amino acids. V shed 2 bases and J shed 2 bases, with 12 bases lying between them. CDR3 sequence reads: CSVEFVNSNTEAFF. DNA of the CDR3: TGCAGCGTTGAATTTGTTAACAGCAACACTGAAGCTTTCTTT.

The gene calls are TRBV7-2 and TRBJ2-5; TRBD2 might be the D (5 bases). Germline V gene data show CDR1 as SGHTA and CDR2 as FQGNSA. The CDR3 runs 14 residues. The V end lost 6 bases, the J end lost 1 base, and 12 bases lay between the germline ends. The CDR3 protein is CASSHGLRQETQYF. The CDR3 coding sequence is TGTGCCAGCAGTCATGGACTGCGCCAAGAGACCCAGTACTTC.

J is TRBJ1-5 and V is TRBV28; 8 bases fit TRBD1. Trimming at V came to 3 bases and at J to 2 bases, leaving 6 bases not matched to a gene. Germline CDR1 reads MDHEN; CDR2 reads SYDVKM. The CDR3 is made up of 16 amino acids. The CDR3 nucleotides are TGTGCCAGCAGTTTTGGGTCGGGACAGGGCAATCAGCCCCAGCATTTT. Residues: CASSFGSGQGNQPQHF.

The gene calls are TRBV6-6 and TRBJ1-5; D perhaps matches TRBD1 (6 bases). V dropped 10 bases and J dropped 7 bases, with 17 bases sitting between them. This CDR3 comprises 13 residues. Germline V lookup: CDR1 MNHNY, CDR2 SVGAGI (reference sequence). The CDR3 sequence is CATLGGAVQPQHF. In nucleotides, the CDR3 is TGTGCCACCCTAGGGGGGGCTGTGCAGCCCCAGCATTTT.

The chain joins TRBV5-6 to TRBJ1-1, with TRBD1 as a possible D gene (5 bases). This CDR3 has 12 residues. Trimming stripped 2 bases from V and 5 bases from J, with 7 bases between. Germline CDR1 and CDR2: SGHDT and YYEEEE. CDR3: CASSFGGTEAFF. The CDR3 DNA reads TGTGCCAGCAGCTTTGGGGGGACTGAAGCTTTCTTT.

This sequence joins TRBV4-1 and TRBJ1-1, with unresolved D. This CDR3 has 16 amino acids. Looked up from germline, CDR1 is MGHRA and CDR2 is YSYEKL. Trimming pared 0 bases from V and 0 bases from J, leaving 11 bases between. The DNA of the CDR3 is TGCGCCAGCAGCCAAGACCCCGGTGTAATGAACACTGAAGCTTTCTTT. This encodes CASSQDPGVMNTEAFF.

CDR3 loop: CASSARQGPDFQPQHF. The CDR3 DNA reads as TGTGCCAGCAGCGCTCGACAGGGTCCGGACTTTCAGCCCCAGCATTTT. The chain has TRBV7-2 and TRBJ1-5, with 7 positions matching TRBD1. Germline CDR1 is SGHTA and CDR2 is FQGNSA. The CDR3 is 16 residues long. J was trimmed by 6 bases and V by 5 bases; bases with no gene match: 13.

V is TRBV19 and J is TRBJ2-2, with D perhaps TRBD1 (5 bases). CDR1 and CDR2 (germline): LNHDA, SQIVND (reference sequence). The CDR3 length is 18 residues. With 4 bases removed from V and 2 bases from J, the gap between germline ends came to 20 bases. The CDR3 nucleotides are TGTGCCAGTAGTAAAGGACGACCCAAACAGGTTAACACCGGGGAGCTGTTTTTT. This translates into CASSKGRPKQVNTGELFF.

The chain carries TRBV12-3 or TRBV12-4 and TRBJ2-2; 8 bases match TRBD1. The V gene end was trimmed by 5 bases and the J gene end by 7 bases; junction bases not matched to a gene: 3. The CDR3 has 13 residues. The CDR3 region has the DNA TGTGCCAGCAGTCGACAGGGGATCGGGGAGCTGTTTTTT. Amino acid sequence: CASSRQGIGELFF.